This is a list of T cell receptor beta chains from one sample in a study of cytomegalovirus exposure and HLA in healthy donors. Clones were read by immunoSEQ multiplex PCR, and TCRdb kept only the in-frame ones, dropping some. The repertoire holds about 210,000 clones, more than 70% seen once, with under 0.6% in the top ten. Sequences were obtained from PBMCs. The source is a boy aged 5-17 years in good health and CMV-seronegative. The CDR3 runs from the conserved cysteine through the conserved F or W. The D gene is left open where the match is weak. Rows give clone size only sometimes, using once, few, many, or a class for an expanded clone.

clone_size: .; v_call: TRBV19; d_call: .; j_call: TRBJ1-2; cdr3_aa: CASSEFVYGYTF; cdr3_nt: TGTGCCAGTAGTGAGTTCGTCTATGGCTACACCTTC
clone_size: once; v_call: TRBV5-5; d_call: .; j_call: TRBJ1-4; cdr3_aa: CASSPGPRGEKLFF; cdr3_nt: TGTGCCAGCAGCCCTGGACCTAGGGGGGAAAAACTGTTTTTT
clone_size: .; v_call: TRBV9; d_call: .; j_call: TRBJ1-3; cdr3_aa: CASTPYGEGSSGNTIYF; cdr3_nt: TGTGCCAGCACCCCTTATGGGGAGGGGAGCTCTGGAAACACCATATATTTT
clone_size: .; v_call: TRBV5-1; d_call: .; j_call: TRBJ2-4; cdr3_aa: CASSLERTSNGGIQYF; cdr3_nt: TGCGCCAGCAGCTTGGAAAGGACTTCCAATGGCGGCATTCAGTACTTC
clone_size: few; v_call: TRBV5-4; d_call: TRBD1; j_call: TRBJ1-2; cdr3_aa: CASSLGTGDYGYTF; cdr3_nt: TGTGCCAGCAGCTTGGGGACAGGGGACTATGGCTACACCTTC
clone_size: .; v_call: TRBV5-1; d_call: .; j_call: TRBJ2-5; cdr3_aa: CASSLMARQETQYF; cdr3_nt: TGCGCCAGCAGCTTGATGGCCAGACAAGAGACCCAGTACTTC
clone_size: .; v_call: TRBV6-1; d_call: TRBD1; j_call: TRBJ1-2; cdr3_aa: CASSSGTEYGYTF; cdr3_nt: TGTGCCAGCAGTTCCGGGACAGAGTATGGCTACACCTTC
clone_size: .; v_call: TRBV10-3; d_call: TRBD2; j_call: TRBJ2-2; cdr3_aa: CAISSTSGTGELFF; cdr3_nt: TGTGCCATCAGTAGCACTAGCGGGACCGGGGAGCTGTTTTTT
clone_size: .; v_call: TRBV25-1; d_call: .; j_call: TRBJ2-2; cdr3_aa: CASSEYFGGPSSPGELFF; cdr3_nt: TGTGCCAGCAGTGAATATTTTGGAGGGCCCAGCTCCCCCGGGGAGCTGTTTTTT
clone_size: once; v_call: TRBV5-1; d_call: .; j_call: TRBJ1-2; cdr3_aa: CASSLVGGDYGYTF; cdr3_nt: TGCGCCAGCAGCTTGGTGGGGGGGGACTATGGCTACACCTTC
clone_size: .; v_call: TRBV27; d_call: TRBD1; j_call: TRBJ2-3; cdr3_aa: CASTTHRGRVTDTQYF; cdr3_nt: TGTGCCAGCACTACTCACAGGGGGCGAGTCACAGATACGCAGTATTTT
clone_size: .; v_call: TRBV11-3; d_call: .; j_call: TRBJ1-1; cdr3_aa: CASSLSTGLGAFF; cdr3_nt: TGTGCCAGCAGCCTCTCGACAGGCTTGGGGGCTTTCTTC
clone_size: .; v_call: TRBV30; d_call: .; j_call: TRBJ2-2; cdr3_aa: CAWSRTGTFITGELFF; cdr3_nt: TGTGCCTGGAGTCGTACGGGAACTTTTATCACCGGGGAGCTGTTTTTT
clone_size: once; v_call: TRBV6-6; d_call: .; j_call: TRBJ1-2; cdr3_aa: CASSYSIEGGHGYTF; cdr3_nt: TGTGCCAGCAGTTACTCGATAGAGGGAGGGCATGGCTACACCTTC
clone_size: few; v_call: TRBV4-1; d_call: .; j_call: TRBJ2-7; cdr3_aa: CASSQDWLAGLPYEQYF; cdr3_nt: TGCGCCAGCAGCCAAGATTGGCTGGCAGGGCTTCCCTACGAGCAGTACTTC
clone_size: .; v_call: TRBV19; d_call: .; j_call: TRBJ1-2; cdr3_aa: CASNGRGRGYTF; cdr3_nt: TGTGCCAGTAATGGCAGGGGCCGTGGCTACACCTTC
clone_size: .; v_call: TRBV15; d_call: .; j_call: TRBJ2-7; cdr3_aa: CATSRVRSYEQYF; cdr3_nt: TGTGCCACCAGCAGAGTCCGTTCCTACGAGCAGTACTTC